One TCR beta chain is described in this entry. V lost 7 bases, J lost 6 bases, and 19 bases lay in between. CDR1 is LNHDA and CDR2 is SQIVND in the germline V gene (reference sequence). This CDR3 spans 15 amino acids. This record comes from a study of blood T cell repertoires in COVID-19. Study details: From T cells, B-cell-depleted T cells, or PBMCs came the material, which was cDNA or gDNA.

Authors' analysis steps: Reference gene primer amplification gave estimated nucleated cell counts. Assay used: immunoSEQ multiplex PCR; TCRdb lists only in-frame clones, some missing. The DNA gave D and trimming, while V, J and clone size come from that table. In the table there are around 80,000 clones, over 65% of which are singletons. The sequence derives from a man aged 45 to 65 with active or convalescent COVID-19. J is TRBJ1-5 and V is TRBV19, with D tentatively TRBD1 (6 bases). The source material was peripheral blood. DNA for the CDR3: TGTGCCAGTAAGCAGGGGTTAGGAATTAGTCAGCCCCAGCATTTT. Amino acids: CASKQGLGISQPQHF.